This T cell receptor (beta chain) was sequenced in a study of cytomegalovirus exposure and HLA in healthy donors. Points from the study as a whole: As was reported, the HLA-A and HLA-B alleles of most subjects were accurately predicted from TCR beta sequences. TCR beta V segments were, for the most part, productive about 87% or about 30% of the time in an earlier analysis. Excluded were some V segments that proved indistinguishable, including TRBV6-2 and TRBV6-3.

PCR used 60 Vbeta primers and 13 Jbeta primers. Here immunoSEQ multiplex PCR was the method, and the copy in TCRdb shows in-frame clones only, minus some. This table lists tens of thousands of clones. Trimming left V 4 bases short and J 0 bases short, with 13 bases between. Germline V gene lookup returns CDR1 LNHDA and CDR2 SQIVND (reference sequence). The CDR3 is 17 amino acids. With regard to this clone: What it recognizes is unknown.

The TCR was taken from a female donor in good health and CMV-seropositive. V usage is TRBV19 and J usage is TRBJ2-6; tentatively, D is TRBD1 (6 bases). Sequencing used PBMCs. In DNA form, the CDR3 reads TGTGCCAGTAGTACATGGACAGTCGACTCTGGGGCCAACGTCCTGACTTTC. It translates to CASSTWTVDSGANVLTF.